This TCR beta chain was observed in a study of tumor and adjacent non-tumor tissue in lung cancer. Overall study: Each sample yielded around 4 million productive TCRbeta reads on average.

The study's findings and limits: Normal lung showed higher cumulative top 100 clone frequency than tumor.

The CDR3 spans 15 residues. From germline, CDR1 is SGHNT and CDR2 YENEEA. A note on this clonotype: No antigen is known for it. One junction end does not reproduce the germline sequence, and a read error may be involved.

Three rounds of nested PCR, following a modified ARM-PCR protocol, produced the TCRbeta library. One entry per CDR3 protein, called by TCRdb with MiXCR from the multiplex PCR reads. In the table there are about 100,000 distinct CDR3 sequences, 65% of which are singletons. This sample's RNA came from whole unsorted tissue. This non-tumor lung sample came from over 3 cm beyond the tumor edge. Between August and November 2014, newly diagnosed, chemotherapy-naive lung cancer patients underwent thoracic surgery in China. The receptor was isolated from a young man with non-small cell lung cancer. Source material: distant non-tumor lung tissue. The chain couples TRBV11-3 to TRBJ1-1, with a tentative D call TRBD1 (5 bases). The CDR3 sequence is CTSSKGSGPLTEAFF. The CDR3 nucleotides read TGTACCAGCAGCAAGGGGTCCGGCCCTTTGACTGAAGCTTTCTTT.